This entry features one TCR beta chain sequence. What it binds is unknown. These data are taken from a study of T cell clonotyping in hematopoietic cell transplantation. Study results and limitations: Pathologically expanded recipient clonotypes increased progressively from day 30 to day 180 as diversity fell.

The time point denotes: recipient sample about 28 days before transplant, after cytoreduction. The repertoire was sequenced with immunoSEQ multiplex PCR; TCRdb's copy has only in-frame clones and lacks some. The sample carries approximately 44,000 clones, around 83% recorded once. This TCR was recovered from a man between 60 and 75 years old with myelodysplastic syndrome. Some clones in this sample may be carry-over from other donors' samples. The specimen comprised peripheral blood mononuclear cells, sampled before stem cell transplant.

In DNA, the CDR3 is TGCAGCGTCGTCCCTTGGAACACTGAAGCTTTCTTT. This sequence encodes CSVVPWNTEAFF. The V gene is TRBV29-1, the J gene TRBJ1-1; D not certain. In germline, CDR1 is SQVTM, CDR2 ANQGSEA. Trimming removed 6 bases from V and 1 base from J, with 9 bases in between. CDR3 length: 12 residues.